The 19 T cell receptor beta chains reported below all come from one sample, sequenced in a study of blood T cell repertoires in COVID-19. Clones were read by immunoSEQ multiplex PCR, and TCRdb kept only the in-frame ones, dropping some. Seen here are about 250,000 clones, roughly 80% observed once, and the top ten hold under 5%. The specimen was peripheral blood. These receptors all come from a man in his fifties with active or convalescent COVID-19.

The V and J genes are TRBV18 and TRBJ2-1; 7 bases line up with TRBD1. The ends lost 6 bases at V and 3 bases at J; junction bases unmatched: 5. Germline V gene lookup returns CDR1 KGHSH and CDR2 LQKENI. CDR3 length: 14 amino acids. In DNA, the CDR3 is TGTGCCAGCTCCCGGAGACAGGGCTACAATGAGCAGTTCTTC. It specifies CASSRRQGYNEQFF.

This clone appeared a single time. The chain uses TRBV29-1 and TRBJ1-1; D is unresolved. CDR3 size: 12 residues. Germline V gene data show CDR1 as SQVTM and CDR2 as ANQGSEA. Trimming took 4 bases from V and 4 from J, leaving 10 bases between them. CDR3 sequence reads: CSVVTYSTEAFF. For the CDR3, the DNA is TGCAGCGTTGTCACATACAGCACTGAAGCTTTCTTT.

This chain connects TRBV7-9 to TRBJ2-7; TRBD1 aligns across 9 bases. The CDR3 is made up of 18 amino acids. The J segment lost 0 bases and the V segment lost 2 bases, leaving 11 bases of the junction unmatched. The germline V gene encodes CDR1 SEHNR and CDR2 FQNEAQ (reference sequence). As DNA, the CDR3 is TGTGCCAGCAGCTTAATAGGGGGTGGGACAGGGCCCTCCTACGAGCAGTACTTC. This sequence encodes CASSLIGGGTGPSYEQYF. Full variable domain (missing parts from reference TRBV7-9 and TRBJ2-7): DTGVSQNPRHKITKRGQNVTFRCDPISEHNRLYWYRQTLGQGPEFLTYFQNEAQLEKSRLLSDRFSAERPKGSFSTLEIQRTEQGDSAMYLCASSLIGGGTGPSYEQYFGPGTRLTVT.

The V call is TRBV5-6, the J call TRBJ2-7; 13 positions agree with TRBD2. This CDR3 is built from 17 residues. With V trimmed by 4 bases and J by 2 bases, 9 bases remained unmatched. From germline, CDR1 is SGHDT and CDR2 YYEEEE. DNA for the CDR3: TGTGCCAGCAGCGGACTAGCGGGGGCCGGGGCCCCCTACGAGCAGTACTTC. Translating it yields CASSGLAGAGAPYEQYF.

This clone was observed once. This rearrangement joins TRBV3-1 (or the pseudogene TRBV3-2) to TRBJ2-1; 9 bases are a match to TRBD2. Germline assignment: CDR1 LGHDT and CDR2 YNNKEL (reference sequence). The CDR3 has 19 amino acids. CDR3 amino acids: CPRRQDWGGGARSYNEQFF. CDR3 DNA sequence: TGTCCCCGCCGCCAAGATTGGGGCGGGGGGGCCAGGTCCTACAATGAGCAGTTCTTC.

The chain is built from TRBV19 and TRBJ1-1; D possibly corresponds to TRBD1 (6 bases). Trimming left V 4 bases short and J 5 bases short, with 14 bases between. This CDR3 is built from 14 residues. Germline assignment: CDR1 LNHDA and CDR2 SQIVND (reference sequence). The CDR3 region has the DNA TGTGCCAGTAGTACTACTCAGGGGCGGACTGAAGCTTTCTTT. Residues: CASSTTQGRTEAFF. Full variable domain (missing parts from reference TRBV19 and TRBJ1-1): DGGITQSPKYLFRKEGQNVTLSCEQNLNHDAMYWYRQDPGQGLRLIYYSQIVNDFQKGDIAEGYSVSREKKESFPLTVTSAQKNPTAFYLCASSTTQGRTEAFFGQGTRLTVV.

This clone has more than one count but fewer than ten. This sequence joins TRBV27 and TRBJ1-2; TRBD1 agrees at 8 bases. The CDR3 is 13 residues long. CDR1 MNHEY and CDR2 SMNVEV come from the germline V gene (reference sequence). V lost 7 bases and J lost 6; bases outside the gene matches: 7. As DNA, the CDR3 is TGTGCCAGCACGGCAGGGGGCGCGGATGGCTACACCTTC. Protein: CASTAGGADGYTF.

The rearrangement links TRBV12-3 or TRBV12-4 to TRBJ2-7, with D perhaps matching TRBD1 (6 bases). Between the trimmed V and J ends, which lost 10 bases and 0 bases, there was a span of 13 bases. This CDR3 comprises 13 residues. Here the CDR3 reads CATGGTRSYEQYF. CDR3 sequence (DNA): TGTGCCACCGGTGGGACACGCTCCTACGAGCAGTACTTC.

This chain joins TRBV3-1 (or the pseudogene TRBV3-2) and TRBJ1-1; D gene uncertain. The germline V gene has CDR1 LGHDT and CDR2 YNNKEL (reference sequence). This CDR3 region has 16 residues. Trimming removed 1 base from V and 1 base from J, with 13 bases in between. CDR3 bases: TGTGCCAGCAGCCAAGGGCCGAGGGCGGGGAACACTGAAGCTTTCTTT. Its translation: CASSQGPRAGNTEAFF.

The chain is built from TRBV9 and TRBJ2-1, with D possibly being TRBD2 (6 bases). V gave up 4 bases and J gave up 5 bases, with 16 bases separating them. CDR3 length equals 15 residues. Germline V gene lookup returns CDR1 SGDLS and CDR2 YYNGEE. The CDR3 sequence: CASSPAGTGHNEQFF. The CDR3 coding sequence is TGTGCCAGCAGCCCTGCAGGGACTGGGCACAATGAGCAGTTCTTC.

This clone was recorded once. The CDR3 region is CASSLETGTSGGTYLYNEQFF. The CDR3 coding sequence is TGCGCCAGCAGCTTGGAGACCGGGACTAGCGGGGGAACGTACCTTTACAATGAGCAGTTCTTC. The chain employs TRBV5-1 and TRBJ2-1; 14 bases fit TRBD2. Germline V gene sequence: CDR1 SGHRS, CDR2 YFSETQ. The ends lost 0 bases at V and 4 bases at J; junction bases unmatched: 15. The CDR3 consists of 21 residues.

The chain has TRBV3-1 (or the pseudogene TRBV3-2) and TRBJ2-1; the match to TRBD1 covers 7 bases. This CDR3 is 15 amino acids long. Trimming cost V 4 bases and J 7 bases; bases outside gene matches: 10. In germline, CDR1 is LGHDT, CDR2 YNNKEL (reference sequence). The CDR3 sequence: CASSPGTALFNEQFF. Here the CDR3 DNA reads TGTGCCAGCAGCCCCGGGACAGCCCTATTTAATGAGCAGTTCTTC.

This clone was picked up a small number of times. The chain joins TRBV5-1 to TRBJ1-1; tentatively, D is TRBD1 (5 bases). This CDR3 contains 14 residues. Germline CDR1 SGHRS, CDR2 YFSETQ. Trimming removed 4 bases at V and 1 base at J, with 11 bases between. The CDR3 coding sequence is TGCGCCAGCAGCCCCAGGGTGGCGAACACTGAAGCTTTCTTT. Protein product: CASSPRVANTEAFF.

The gene calls are TRBV6-2 or TRBV6-3 and TRBJ1-1; TRBD1 aligns across 7 bases. This CDR3 spans 12 amino acids. V was clipped by 4 bases and J by 8 bases; unmatched bases: 4. Germline V gene lookup returns CDR1 MNHEY and CDR2 SVGEGT. The CDR3 reads CASSFGTVEAFF. The CDR3 nucleotides are TGTGCCAGCAGTTTCGGGACAGTCGAAGCTTTCTTT.

This clone was found a few times. The chain is built from TRBV27 and TRBJ1-6; a weak D match, TRBD1 (6 bases). The V end was cut by 3 bases, the J end by 9 bases, with 6 bases between. Germline V gene data show CDR1 as MNHEY and CDR2 as SMNVEV (reference sequence). The CDR3 loop spans 12 amino acids. The CDR3 loop reads CASSFRGSPLHF. Here the CDR3 DNA reads TGTGCCAGCAGTTTCAGGGGTTCACCCCTCCACTTT.

V is TRBV3-1 (or the pseudogene TRBV3-2) and J is TRBJ2-4; 7 bases match TRBD2. Germline V gene sequence: CDR1 LGHDT, CDR2 YNNKEL (reference sequence). The CDR3 loop spans 17 amino acids. With V trimmed by 4 bases and J by 0 bases, 9 bases remained unmatched. Here the CDR3 DNA reads TGTGCCAGCAGCCCCTCTTTGGGGGGGACAGCCAAAAACATTCAGTACTTC. Protein: CASSPSLGGTAKNIQYF.

This chain links TRBV4-2 with TRBJ1-6, with 8 bases lining up with TRBD1. The CDR3 totals 16 residues. J lost 8 bases, V lost 2 bases, and 8 bases had no gene match. Germline V lookup: CDR1 LGHNA, CDR2 YNFKEQ. CDR3 nucleotides: TGTGCCAGCAGCCAAAGAATGGACAGGGCGGATTCACCCCTCCACTTT. Its translation is CASSQRMDRADSPLHF.

The chain links TRBV5-4 to TRBJ1-4; 7 bases agree with TRBD1. CDR3 length: 15 residues. In germline, CDR1 is SGHNT, CDR2 YYREEE (reference sequence). Losses at the gene ends were 0 bases for V and 4 bases for J; bases not matched to a gene: 3. In DNA, the CDR3 is TGTGCCAGCAGCTTGGTAGGGGGCGGTAATGAAAAACTGTTTTTT. Amino acids: CASSLVGGGNEKLFF.

The chain is built from TRBV7-3 and TRBJ2-3; a weak D match, TRBD1 (6 bases). Germline CDR1 SGHTA, CDR2 FQGTGA. The CDR3 loop spans 12 amino acids. V was shortened by 6 bases and J by 10 bases, with 14 bases between the two germline ends. The DNA of the CDR3 is TGTGCCAGCAGGTCCCGGGACACTTCGCAGTATTTT. This codes for CASRSRDTSQYF.